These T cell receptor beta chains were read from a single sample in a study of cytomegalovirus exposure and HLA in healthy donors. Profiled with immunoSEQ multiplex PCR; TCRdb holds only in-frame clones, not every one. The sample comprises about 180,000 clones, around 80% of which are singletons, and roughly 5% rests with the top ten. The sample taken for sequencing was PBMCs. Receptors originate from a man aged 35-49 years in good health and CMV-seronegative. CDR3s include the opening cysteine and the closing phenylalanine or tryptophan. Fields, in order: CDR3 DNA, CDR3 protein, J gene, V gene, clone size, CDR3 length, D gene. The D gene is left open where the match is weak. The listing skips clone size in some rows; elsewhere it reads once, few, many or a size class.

cdr3_nt: TGTGCCAGGACAACCTTGATCCAGGGGGTGGGGGGCAATCAGCCCCAGCATTTT; cdr3_aa: CARTTLIQGVGGNQPQHF; j_call: TRBJ1-5; v_call: TRBV21-1; clone_size: NA; cdr3_length: 18; d_call: NA
cdr3_nt: TGTGCCAGCAGTGAATTCTCCAGGGAGGACTCCTACGAGCAGTACTTC; cdr3_aa: CASSEFSREDSYEQYF; j_call: TRBJ2-7; v_call: TRBV2; clone_size: NA; cdr3_length: 16; d_call: NA
cdr3_nt: TGTGCCAGCAGTTTAGGTGGCAGGGGAAGACTGTTTTTT; cdr3_aa: CASSLGGRGRLFF; j_call: TRBJ1-4; v_call: TRBV28; clone_size: NA; cdr3_length: 13; d_call: NA
cdr3_nt: TGTGCCAGCAGCTCGGCCCCAGGGGGCGGTCAGCCCCAGCATTTT; cdr3_aa: CASSSAPGGGQPQHF; j_call: TRBJ1-5; v_call: TRBV7-2; clone_size: few; cdr3_length: 15; d_call: TRBD1
cdr3_nt: TGTGCCAGCAGTTCCAGGTCCTACAATGAGCAGTTCTTC; cdr3_aa: CASSSRSYNEQFF; j_call: TRBJ2-1; v_call: TRBV27; clone_size: NA; cdr3_length: 13; d_call: NA
cdr3_nt: TGCGCCAGCAGCCAAGATCGCCAAGAGACCCAGTACTTC; cdr3_aa: CASSQDRQETQYF; j_call: TRBJ2-5; v_call: TRBV4-3; clone_size: NA; cdr3_length: 13; d_call: NA
cdr3_nt: TGTGCCTGGGGAGGTGGGGGGGAAGCTTTCTTT; cdr3_aa: CAWGGGGEAFF; j_call: TRBJ1-1; v_call: TRBV30; clone_size: NA; cdr3_length: 11; d_call: NA
cdr3_nt: TGTGCCAGCAGCCCGGGTGGTGGGTCCCAGTATCGGACCCAGTACTTC; cdr3_aa: CASSPGGGSQYRTQYF; j_call: TRBJ2-5; v_call: TRBV11-2; clone_size: NA; cdr3_length: 16; d_call: NA
cdr3_nt: TGTGCCAGCAGTGAAGGGACAGGGTATTCACCCCTCCACTTT; cdr3_aa: CASSEGTGYSPLHF; j_call: TRBJ1-6; v_call: TRBV2; clone_size: NA; cdr3_length: 14; d_call: TRBD1
cdr3_nt: TGTGCCATCAGTGAGACGTCCAGGGTTATGCAGTATTTT; cdr3_aa: CAISETSRVMQYF; j_call: TRBJ2-3; v_call: TRBV10-3; clone_size: NA; cdr3_length: 13; d_call: NA
cdr3_nt: TGTGCCAGTAGGATACAGGGGGCTAATGAAAAACTGTTTTTT; cdr3_aa: CASRIQGANEKLFF; j_call: TRBJ1-4; v_call: TRBV19; clone_size: NA; cdr3_length: 14; d_call: TRBD1
cdr3_nt: TGCGCCAGCAGCTTGACCAGCGGGAGGGAAGCCGGGGAGCTGTTTTTT; cdr3_aa: CASSLTSGREAGELFF; j_call: TRBJ2-2; v_call: TRBV5-1; clone_size: NA; cdr3_length: 16; d_call: TRBD2
cdr3_nt: TGCAGCGTGCTTTTAGGGGGAGTTTACGAGCAGTACTTC; cdr3_aa: CSVLLGGVYEQYF; j_call: TRBJ2-7; v_call: TRBV29-1; clone_size: NA; cdr3_length: 13; d_call: NA
cdr3_nt: TGCGCCAGCAGTTGGGGCAGGGGAAACGAGCAGTACTTC; cdr3_aa: CASSWGRGNEQYF; j_call: TRBJ2-7; v_call: TRBV5-1; clone_size: NA; cdr3_length: 13; d_call: NA
cdr3_nt: TGTGCCAGCAGTCCGACTAGCTCTACGCAGTATTTT; cdr3_aa: CASSPTSSTQYF; j_call: TRBJ2-3; v_call: TRBV27; clone_size: NA; cdr3_length: 12; d_call: TRBD2
cdr3_nt: TGTGCCAGCAGGGGGGGAGGACGGGTACCGCACAATGAGCAGTTCTTC; cdr3_aa: CASRGGGRVPHNEQFF; j_call: TRBJ2-1; v_call: TRBV2; clone_size: NA; cdr3_length: 16; d_call: NA
cdr3_nt: TGTGCCAGCAGCTCCACAGGGGACACTGAAGCTTTCTTT; cdr3_aa: CASSSTGDTEAFF; j_call: TRBJ1-1; v_call: TRBV13; clone_size: NA; cdr3_length: 13; d_call: TRBD1
cdr3_nt: TGTGCCAGCAGTTACGGGACAGGGGTCACTGAAGCTTTCTTT; cdr3_aa: CASSYGTGVTEAFF; j_call: TRBJ1-1; v_call: TRBV6-5; clone_size: NA; cdr3_length: 14; d_call: TRBD1
cdr3_nt: TGCGCCAGCAGCTTGGCCGGGACAGGGGTCTATGGCTACACCTTC; cdr3_aa: CASSLAGTGVYGYTF; j_call: TRBJ1-2; v_call: TRBV5-1; clone_size: NA; cdr3_length: 15; d_call: TRBD1
cdr3_nt: TGTGCCAGCTGCCCGGTCGGAGTAAGCTCCTACGAGCAGTACTTC; cdr3_aa: CASCPVGVSSYEQYF; j_call: TRBJ2-7; v_call: TRBV27; clone_size: once; cdr3_length: 15; d_call: NA
cdr3_nt: TGTGCCGTCGGAGGGGCTAGCAATCAGCCCCAGCATTTT; cdr3_aa: CAVGGASNQPQHF; j_call: TRBJ1-5; v_call: TRBV10-3; clone_size: NA; cdr3_length: 13; d_call: NA
cdr3_nt: TGTGCCAGCAGTGGGGGACACTCCTACGAGCAGTACTTC; cdr3_aa: CASSGGHSYEQYF; j_call: TRBJ2-7; v_call: TRBV2; clone_size: NA; cdr3_length: 13; d_call: NA
cdr3_nt: TGCGCCAGCAGCCCGGGGACAGGGCAAATTCTCACTGAAGCTTTCTTT; cdr3_aa: CASSPGTGQILTEAFF; j_call: TRBJ1-1; v_call: TRBV4-3; clone_size: NA; cdr3_length: 16; d_call: TRBD1
cdr3_nt: TGTGCCAGCAGCGGGGGACAGATCTACACTGAAGCTTTCTTT; cdr3_aa: CASSGGQIYTEAFF; j_call: TRBJ1-1; v_call: TRBV7-2; clone_size: NA; cdr3_length: 14; d_call: TRBD1
cdr3_nt: TGTGCCAGCAGCTTGGGCCAGGGCGTGGGCTACACCTTC; cdr3_aa: CASSLGQGVGYTF; j_call: TRBJ1-2; v_call: TRBV11-2; clone_size: NA; cdr3_length: 13; d_call: NA
cdr3_nt: TGCAGCGTTGACCGAGGGGGACAGGGGGCCTCCCGCGAGCAGTACTTC; cdr3_aa: CSVDRGGQGASREQYF; j_call: TRBJ2-7; v_call: TRBV29-1; clone_size: NA; cdr3_length: 16; d_call: TRBD1
cdr3_nt: TGTGCCAGCAGCGTAGTAGCGGGAGCCACCGGGGAGCTGTTTTTT; cdr3_aa: CASSVVAGATGELFF; j_call: TRBJ2-2; v_call: TRBV9; clone_size: NA; cdr3_length: 15; d_call: TRBD2
cdr3_nt: TGTGCCAGTTCCAGAGGCCTTCGCCGGGAGCAGTTCTTC; cdr3_aa: CASSRGLRREQFF; j_call: TRBJ2-1; v_call: TRBV7-3; clone_size: many; cdr3_length: 13; d_call: NA
cdr3_nt: TGTGCCAGCAGCGACAGGGTGAACACTGAAGCTTTCTTT; cdr3_aa: CASSDRVNTEAFF; j_call: TRBJ1-1; v_call: TRBV7-2; clone_size: NA; cdr3_length: 13; d_call: TRBD1
cdr3_nt: TGCGCCAGCAGCCGGTGGAGGGCCAGCTCCTACGAGCAGTACTTC; cdr3_aa: CASSRWRASSYEQYF; j_call: TRBJ2-7; v_call: TRBV4-3; clone_size: NA; cdr3_length: 15; d_call: NA
cdr3_nt: TGTGCCAGCAGTCAGACAGCCACAGATACGCAGTATTTT; cdr3_aa: CASSQTATDTQYF; j_call: TRBJ2-3; v_call: TRBV27; clone_size: NA; cdr3_length: 13; d_call: NA
cdr3_nt: TGTGCCATCAGTGAGTCGGGGCTCTCTGGGGCCAACGTCCTGACTTTC; cdr3_aa: CAISESGLSGANVLTF; j_call: TRBJ2-6; v_call: TRBV10-3; clone_size: NA; cdr3_length: 16; d_call: NA
cdr3_nt: TGTGCCAGCAGTGCCGGGACAGGAGGGCGCGAGCAGTACTTC; cdr3_aa: CASSAGTGGREQYF; j_call: TRBJ2-7; v_call: TRBV6-5; clone_size: NA; cdr3_length: 14; d_call: TRBD1
cdr3_nt: TGCGCCAGCAGCTTGAGGTCTAGCGGGGGGGTACAAGAGACCCAGTACTTC; cdr3_aa: CASSLRSSGGVQETQYF; j_call: TRBJ2-5; v_call: TRBV5-1; clone_size: NA; cdr3_length: 17; d_call: TRBD2
cdr3_nt: TGTGCCAGTGGGACATCCCCGAATCAGCCCCAGCATTTT; cdr3_aa: CASGTSPNQPQHF; j_call: TRBJ1-5; v_call: TRBV6-1; clone_size: NA; cdr3_length: 13; d_call: NA
cdr3_nt: TGCAGCGTTGCTGGCGGGGCTAGCTCCTACGAGCAGTACTTC; cdr3_aa: CSVAGGASSYEQYF; j_call: TRBJ2-7; v_call: TRBV29-1; clone_size: few; cdr3_length: 14; d_call: NA
cdr3_nt: TGTGCCAGCAGCTCTCTCTACGAGCAGTACTTC; cdr3_aa: CASSSLYEQYF; j_call: TRBJ2-7; v_call: TRBV7-2; clone_size: NA; cdr3_length: 11; d_call: NA
cdr3_nt: TGTGCCAGCAGCTTGAGGGGAAGGATGAACACTGAAGCTTTCTTT; cdr3_aa: CASSLRGRMNTEAFF; j_call: TRBJ1-1; v_call: TRBV5-8; clone_size: NA; cdr3_length: 15; d_call: NA